This T cell receptor beta chain is drawn from a study of blood T cell repertoires in COVID-19. Here immunoSEQ multiplex PCR was the method, and the copy in TCRdb shows in-frame clones only, minus some. Among around 260,000 clones listed, around four fifths were seen once. Looked up from germline, CDR1 is SGHDN and CDR2 is FVKESK. This CDR3 region has 17 residues. Losses at the gene ends were 3 bases for V and 0 bases for J; bases not matched to a gene: 7. The material sequenced was peripheral blood. This sequence joins TRBV14 and TRBJ1-5; TRBD1 matches at 8 bases. The sequence derives from a man aged 55 to 70 with acute or convalescent COVID-19. The CDR3 spells CASSHFDRGYSNQPQHF. As DNA, the CDR3 is TGTGCCAGCAGCCATTTCGACAGGGGCTATAGCAATCAGCCCCAGCATTTT.